The text below deals with one TCR beta chain. The sample originates from a study of blood T cell repertoires in COVID-19. About the study: Whether acute or convalescent, the COVID-19 samples came from the United States, Italy and Spain. PBMCs, B-cell-depleted T cells, or T cells provided the cDNA or gDNA that made up the material.

Profiled with immunoSEQ multiplex PCR; TCRdb holds only in-frame clones, not every one. Of 150,000 or so clones listed, around four fifths are singletons. Per germline, CDR1 SGHKS and CDR2 YYEKEE (reference sequence). The CDR3 covers 19 residues. V lost 3 bases and J 6 bases, leaving 30 bases between the germline ends. The sequenced sample was peripheral blood. This TCR derives from a woman aged 60-70 years with acute or convalescent COVID-19. V and J are TRBV5-5 and TRBJ1-2, with D maybe TRBD1 (6 bases). The CDR3 reads CASSWGRGTGTMATHGYTF. In DNA, the CDR3 is TGTGCCAGCAGCTGGGGGCGGGGGACGGGAACTATGGCTACACATGGCTACACCTTC.